These 24 T cell receptor beta chains share one sample of origin, sequenced in a study of T cell responses to AZD1222 COVID-19 vaccine. Libraries were prepared by immunoSEQ multiplex PCR; TCRdb keeps only in-frame clonotypes and omits some of them. The sample contains 90,000 or so clones, about 88% of which appear only once. This specimen was peripheral blood, taken 28 days after the second AZD1222 dose. All receptors derive from an adult who received the AZD1222 COVID-19 vaccine.

This chain joins TRBV19 and TRBJ1-2; D ambiguous. The V gene's germline CDR1 is LNHDA and CDR2 SQIVND (reference sequence). V was pared by 5 bases and J by 5 bases, with 12 bases between. The CDR3 covers 13 residues. The CDR3 region has the DNA TGTGCCAGTAGTCCGGCATCGAGGTATGGCTACACCTTC. Translated: CASSPASRYGYTF.

The CDR3 DNA reads as TGTGCCAGCAGTCAGGGGAGGGTGTTGGACACTGAAGCTTTCTTT. Amino acid sequence: CASSQGRVLDTEAFF. The chain recombines TRBV11-3 with TRBJ1-1; the D gene is possibly TRBD1 (6 bases). V lost 6 bases, J lost 3 bases, and 17 bases lay in between. CDR1 is SGHNT, CDR2 YENEEA, per germline. The CDR3 sequence is 15 residues long. Complete variable domain (other parts from reference TRBV11-3 and TRBJ1-1): EAGVVQSPRYKIIEKKQPVAFWCNPISGHNTLYWYLQNLGQGPELLIRYENEEAVDDSQLPKDRFSAERLKGVDSTLKIQPAELGDSAVYLCASSQGRVLDTEAFFGQGTRLTVV.

The genes are TRBV2 and TRBJ2-7, with TRBD1 matching over 8 bases. Germline V gives CDR1 SNHLY, CDR2 FYNNEI. Losses at the gene ends were 2 bases for V and 10 bases for J; bases not matched to a gene: 10. This CDR3 has 14 amino acids. CDR3 DNA sequence: TGTGCCAGCAGTGAACTCGTGCCTGACAGGGGCCAGTACTTC. As protein: CASSELVPDRGQYF.

The chain couples TRBV7-2 to TRBJ1-2; maybe TRBD1 (6 bases). V shed 3 bases and J shed 4 bases, with 15 bases lying between them. Germline CDR1 is SGHTA and CDR2 is FQGNSA. The CDR3 extends over 15 amino acids. This CDR3 reads CASSFGGARGYGYTF. CDR3 nucleotides: TGTGCCAGCAGCTTCGGGGGGGCCCGGGGCTATGGCTACACCTTC. The entire variable domain, with the rest obtained from reference TRBV7-2 and TRBJ1-2, is as follows: GAGVSQSPSNKVTEKGKDVELRCDPISGHTALYWYRQSLGQGLEFLIYFQGNSAPDKSGLPSDRFSAERTGGSVSTLTIQRTQQEDSAVYLCASSFGGARGYGYTFGSGTRLTVV.

The chain employs TRBV28 and TRBJ1-3; 8 nucleotides match TRBD1. Per germline, CDR1 MDHEN and CDR2 SYDVKM. The CDR3 consists of 15 residues. V was clipped by 5 bases and J by 5 bases; unmatched bases: 8. The CDR3 spells CASSPGQGRRNTIYF. The DNA of the CDR3 is TGTGCCAGCAGTCCCGGACAGGGTCGGAGAAACACCATATATTTT.

The chain links TRBV7-2 to TRBJ1-5; 10 nucleotides agree with TRBD1. The V gene end was trimmed by 5 bases and the J gene end by 10 bases; junction bases not matched to a gene: 8. Looked up from germline, CDR1 is SGHTA and CDR2 is FQGNSA. This CDR3 contains 14 residues. The CDR3 DNA reads TGTGCCAGCAGCCCCTCGACAGGGGGCCAACCCCAGCATTTT. Residues: CASSPSTGGQPQHF.

This clone has just one count. The chain is built from TRBV7-9 and TRBJ1-1; D uncertain. V was cut by 5 bases and J by 6 bases, with 7 bases left in between. The CDR3 contains 11 residues. The germline CDR1 and CDR2 sequences are SEHNR and FQNEAQ (reference sequence). CDR3 amino acids: CASSRTPEAFF. The CDR3 nucleotides read TGTGCCAGCAGCCGGACCCCTGAAGCTTTCTTT.

This clone was counted a single time. The chain is built from TRBV4-2 and TRBJ1-2; D remains ambiguous. The V gene lost 4 bases and the J gene lost 0 bases, with 9 bases spanning the gap. CDR3 length: 14 residues. CDR1 is LGHNA, CDR2 YNFKEQ, per germline. The CDR3 nucleotides are TGTGCCAGCAGCCCTTCCCTATCTAACTATGGCTACACCTTC. It translates to CASSPSLSNYGYTF.

V is TRBV18 and J is TRBJ2-7; D ambiguous. The CDR3 sequence is 14 residues long. V shed 0 bases and J shed 0 bases, with 6 bases lying between them. Germline lookup yields CDR1 KGHSH and CDR2 LQKENI. CDR3 DNA sequence: TGTGCCAGCTCACCACCCTGGAGCTCCTACGAGCAGTACTTC. This gives the protein CASSPPWSSYEQYF.

The chain joins TRBV10-1 to TRBJ1-2, with TRBD1 matching 7 bases. V lost 6 bases and J lost 5; bases outside the gene matches: 6. The CDR3 is 13 residues long. Germline V gives CDR1 WNHNN, CDR2 SYGVQD (reference sequence). The CDR3 spells CASSPGQNYGYTF. As DNA, the CDR3 is TGCGCCAGCAGCCCGGGACAGAATTATGGCTACACCTTC.

DNA of the CDR3: TGTGCCAGCAGCCGGATGGGCGACACCGAGCAGTACTTC. It is translated as CASSRMGDTEQYF. The chain carries TRBV11-1 and TRBJ2-7; D ambiguous. V shed 5 bases and J shed 6 bases, with 14 bases lying between them. This CDR3 is 13 amino acids long. Germline V CDR1 and CDR2: SGHAT, FQDESV (reference sequence).

V usage is TRBV7-3 and J usage is TRBJ2-2; the D gene is possibly TRBD1 (5 bases). V was clipped by 3 bases and J by 4 bases, with 9 bases between them. Germline CDR1 and CDR2: SGHTA and FQGTGA. The CDR3 covers 14 residues. As DNA, the CDR3 is TGTGCCAGCAGCTTGATGCAGGGCACCGGGGAGCTGTTTTTT. Protein sequence: CASSLMQGTGELFF.

This clone was recorded once. The V and J genes are TRBV24-1 and TRBJ2-6; possibly TRBD1 for D (5 bases). The CDR3 runs 16 residues. Trimming stripped 5 bases from V and 9 bases from J, with 19 bases between. CDR1 is KGHDR and CDR2 is SFDVKD in the germline V gene. The CDR3 here is CATSGSREGKGNVLTF. CDR3 DNA: TGTGCCACCAGTGGTAGCAGGGAAGGGAAAGGCAACGTCCTGACTTTC.

V gene TRBV18 combines with J gene TRBJ2-7; possible D gene TRBD2, 5 bases. CDR1 and CDR2 from the germline V gene are KGHSH and LQKENI. V lost 4 bases to trimming and J lost 3 bases, with 16 bases between them. The CDR3 spans 15 residues. In DNA form, the CDR3 reads TGTGCCAGCTCACAACGAAAGGGAGTTAACTACGAGCAGTACTTC. Translating it yields CASSQRKGVNYEQYF.

The rearrangement uses TRBV6-4 and TRBJ2-2; D might be TRBD2 (5 bases). CDR1 and CDR2 (germline): MRHNA, SNTAGT. This CDR3 region has 14 residues. V lost 4 bases and J lost 5, with 11 bases in between. The CDR3 region is CASSATGGTGELFF. In DNA, the CDR3 is TGTGCCAGCAGTGCGACGGGCGGGACCGGGGAGCTGTTTTTT.

V and J are TRBV15 and TRBJ1-1; 7 bases match TRBD1. The CDR3 has 14 residues. V lost 5 bases and J lost 4; bases outside the gene matches: 7. The germline V gene encodes CDR1 LNHNV and CDR2 YYDKDF (reference sequence). The CDR3 loop reads CATSVNSGGTEAFF. As DNA, the CDR3 is TGTGCCACCAGCGTTAATTCAGGGGGCACTGAAGCTTTCTTT.

This rearrangement joins TRBV6-7 to TRBJ1-3, with unresolved D. TRBV6-7 is an open reading frame whose function is uncertain. The CDR3 spans 14 residues. Trimming took 10 bases from V and 0 from J, leaving 13 bases between them. The CDR3 is CATWAGYSGNTIYF. In DNA form, the CDR3 reads TGTGCCACATGGGCTGGTTACTCTGGAAACACCATATATTTT.

The chain combines TRBV2 with TRBJ1-1; D is undetermined. The CDR3 runs to 13 residues. CDR1 and CDR2 from the germline V gene are SNHLY and FYNNEI. The germline V and J ends were trimmed by 10 bases and 0 bases, with 12 bases remaining between them. CDR3 DNA: TGTGCCACCCAACGGATTATGAACACTGAAGCTTTCTTT. It yields the protein CATQRIMNTEAFF. Full variable domain (remainder filled in from reference TRBV2 and TRBJ1-1): EPEVTQTPSHQVTQMGQEVILRCVPISNHLYFYWYRQILGQKVEFLVSFYNNEISEKSEIFDDQFSVERPDGSNFTLKIRSTKLEDSAMYFCATQRIMNTEAFFGQGTRLTVV.

The V gene is TRBV15, the J gene TRBJ1-1; no clear D gene. V dropped 0 bases and J dropped 5 bases, with 19 bases sitting between them. CDR3 length: 17 amino acids. CDR1 LNHNV and CDR2 YYDKDF come from the germline V gene (reference sequence). The CDR3 DNA reads TGTGCCACCAGCAGAGATATCGGGGTGCGGAAAGGGACTGAAGCTTTCTTT. It yields the protein CATSRDIGVRKGTEAFF.

The chain is built from TRBV7-9 and TRBJ1-1; D call uncertain. Deletions cut 5 bases from V and 4 bases from J, with 8 bases between. This CDR3 has 12 amino acids. Germline CDR1 SEHNR, CDR2 FQNEAQ (reference sequence). The CDR3 DNA reads as TGTGCCAGCAGCCCTCCGAGCACTGAAGCTTTCTTT. Amino acids: CASSPPSTEAFF. Full variable domain (outside the CDR3, taken from reference TRBV7-9 and TRBJ1-1): DTGVSQNPRHKITKRGQNVTFRCDPISEHNRLYWYRQTLGQGPEFLTYFQNEAQLEKSRLLSDRFSAERPKGSFSTLEIQRTEQGDSAMYLCASSPPSTEAFFGQGTRLTVV.

The chain links TRBV5-1 to TRBJ2-3; tentatively, D is TRBD1 or TRBD2 (5 bases each). V shed 7 bases and J shed 6 bases, with 21 bases lying between them. CDR1 and CDR2 from the germline V gene are SGHRS and YFSETQ. The CDR3 has 15 amino acids. The CDR3 DNA reads as TGCGCCAGCGACCCTTTGAGGGCGTGGGGGGATACGCAGTATTTT. This translates into CASDPLRAWGDTQYF. Combining the CDR3 with reference TRBV5-1 and TRBJ2-3 gives the whole variable domain KAGVTQTPRYLIKTRGQQVTLSCSPISGHRSVSWYQQTPGQGLQFLFEYFSETQRNKGNFPGRFSGRQFSNSRSEMNVSTLELGDSALYLCASDPLRAWGDTQYFGPGTRLTVL.

The genes are TRBV25-1 and TRBJ1-2, with D possibly matching TRBD1 (6 bases). The CDR3 spans 16 residues. Per the germline V gene, CDR1 is MGHDK and CDR2 is SYGVNS. V was trimmed by 1 base and J by 0 bases, leaving 12 bases between them. The CDR3 nucleotides read TGTGCCAGCAGTGAATCCCTCAGGGGAACTAACTATGGCTACACCTTC. Protein sequence: CASSESLRGTNYGYTF.

The chain links TRBV5-1 to TRBJ2-7; TRBD2 agrees at 15 bases. The germline gives CDR1 SGHRS, CDR2 YFSETQ. With 4 bases clipped from V and 5 bases from J, the junction kept 10 bases outside the gene matches. The CDR3 runs 17 residues. The CDR3 region is CASSPGLAGGFDHEQYF. Here the CDR3 DNA reads TGCGCCAGCAGCCCAGGACTAGCGGGGGGGTTCGACCACGAGCAGTACTTC. Looking up the rest from reference TRBV5-1 and TRBJ2-7 gives the full variable domain: KAGVTQTPRYLIKTRGQQVTLSCSPISGHRSVSWYQQTPGQGLQFLFEYFSETQRNKGNFPGRFSGRQFSNSRSEMNVSTLELGDSALYLCASSPGLAGGFDHEQYFGPGTRLTVT.

The J gene is TRBJ1-6, the V gene TRBV2, with 9 bases lining up with TRBD1. V lost 6 bases and J lost 8; bases outside the gene matches: 8. This CDR3 has 15 residues. The germline CDR1 and CDR2 sequences are SNHLY and FYNNEI. As DNA, the CDR3 is TGTGCCAGCAGAGAAACCGGGACAGGGTATTCACCCCTCCACTTT. This translates into CASRETGTGYSPLHF.